A selection of T cell receptor beta chains follows, all from one sample in a study of cytomegalovirus exposure and HLA in healthy donors. Sequencing was performed with immunoSEQ multiplex PCR; in TCRdb, only in-frame clones are kept and a portion is missing. This sample's clone table lists about 210,000 clones. The source material was PBMCs. All receptors come from a woman aged 25 to 39 in good health and CMV-seropositive. The CDR3 runs from the conserved cysteine through the conserved F or W. Each record gives: D gene, V gene, J gene, CDR3 DNA, CDR3 protein. The D gene is left open where the match is weak.

TRBD2,TRBV25-1,TRBJ2-3,TGTGCCAGCAGTGAATATGGAGGCGGGGGGGCGGATACGCAGTATTTT,CASSEYGGGGADTQYF
TRBD2,TRBV5-6,TRBJ2-1,TGTGCCAGCACAAAGCGGGGGGGCAAACCCTACAATGAGCAGTTCTTC,CASTKRGGKPYNEQFF
NA,TRBV25-1,TRBJ2-3,TGTGCCAGCAGTGAATTTTCCCTGACAGATACGCAGTATTTT,CASSEFSLTDTQYF
TRBD1,TRBV27,TRBJ2-5,TGTGCCAGCACGACAGGGGAAGGGACCCAGTACTTC,CASTTGEGTQYF
TRBD2,TRBV10-1,TRBJ2-3,TGCGCCAGCAGTGGCACTAGCGGGGGGGGCCGAGGGACGCAGTATTTT,CASSGTSGGGRGTQYF
NA,TRBV16,TRBJ1-2,TGTGCCAGCAGCCAAGGGGGCCGTTTCTATGGCTACACCTTC,CASSQGGRFYGYTF
NA,TRBV20-1,TRBJ2-1,TGCAGTGAACAGGACTACAATGAGCAGTTCTTC,CSEQDYNEQFF
NA,TRBV12-5,TRBJ2-5,TGTGCTAGTGGTCAAGGACAGCATAAGGAAGAGACCCAGTACTTC,CASGQGQHKEETQYF
TRBD1,TRBV6-1,TRBJ1-2,TGTGCCAGCAATTTGGGACAGTTAATCTATGGCTACACCTTC,CASNLGQLIYGYTF
TRBD1,TRBV4-1,TRBJ1-5,TGCGCCAGCAGCCGAGGACAGGGGTTGGGCAATCAGCCCCAGCATTTT,CASSRGQGLGNQPQHF
NA,TRBV6-5,TRBJ1-3,TGTGCCAGCAGTTACTCGATTACGGGGTTCCACACCATATATTTT,CASSYSITGFHTIYF
TRBD1,TRBV4-1,TRBJ2-7,TGCGCCAGCAGCCAAGATTCAGGGGGCAGATACGAGCAGTACTTC,CASSQDSGGRYEQYF
NA,TRBV5-1,TRBJ2-5,TGCGCCAGCAGCGGGGGGTTACAAGAGACCCAGTACTTC,CASSGGLQETQYF
NA,TRBV10-3,TRBJ1-5,TGTGCCATTGGCGGGGCAGATAGCAATCAGCCCCAGCATTTT,CAIGGADSNQPQHF
NA,TRBV5-4,TRBJ1-2,TGTGCCAGCAGCTTGGCCGCGGAGCACTATGGCTACACCTTC,CASSLAAEHYGYTF
TRBD1,TRBV7-8,TRBJ2-5,TGTGCCAGCAGCCCCCACGGACAGGGGATGGCAGAGACCCAGTACTTC,CASSPHGQGMAETQYF
NA,TRBV5-5,TRBJ1-2,TGTGCCAGCAGCTTGGATAGGGGTACGGGCGGCTACACCTTC,CASSLDRGTGGYTF
NA,TRBV5-1,TRBJ2-3,TGCGCCAGCAGCCCCTTATATTCCTCGGGGACAGATACGCAGTATTTT,CASSPLYSSGTDTQYF
NA,TRBV15,TRBJ2-7,TGTGCCACCAGCAGAGATCCAGGTTCTGACGAGCAGTACTTC,CATSRDPGSDEQYF